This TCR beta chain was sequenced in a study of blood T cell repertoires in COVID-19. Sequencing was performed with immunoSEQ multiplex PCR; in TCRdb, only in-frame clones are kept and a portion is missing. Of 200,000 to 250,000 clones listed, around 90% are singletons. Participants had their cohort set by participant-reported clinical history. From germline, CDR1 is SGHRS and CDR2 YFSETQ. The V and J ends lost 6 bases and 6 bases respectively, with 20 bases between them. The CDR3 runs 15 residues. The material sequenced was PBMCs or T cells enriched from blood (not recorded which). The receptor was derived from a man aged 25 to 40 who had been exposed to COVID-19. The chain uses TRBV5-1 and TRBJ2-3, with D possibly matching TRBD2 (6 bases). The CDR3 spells CASTDRTTSLDTQYF. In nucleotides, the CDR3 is TGCGCCAGCACCGATCGGACTACCTCTCTCGATACGCAGTATTTT.